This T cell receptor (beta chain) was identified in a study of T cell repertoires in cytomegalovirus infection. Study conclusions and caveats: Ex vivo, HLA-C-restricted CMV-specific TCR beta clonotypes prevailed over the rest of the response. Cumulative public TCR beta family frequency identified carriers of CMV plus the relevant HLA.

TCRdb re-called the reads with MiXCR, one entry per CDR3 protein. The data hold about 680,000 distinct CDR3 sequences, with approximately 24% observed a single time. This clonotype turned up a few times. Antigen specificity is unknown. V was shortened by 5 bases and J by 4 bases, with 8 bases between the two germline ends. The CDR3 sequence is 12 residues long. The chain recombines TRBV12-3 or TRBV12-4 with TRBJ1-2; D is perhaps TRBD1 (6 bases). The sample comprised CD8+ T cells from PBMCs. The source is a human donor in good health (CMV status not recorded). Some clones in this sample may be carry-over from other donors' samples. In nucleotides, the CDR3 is TGTGCCAGCAGTCGGACAGCCTATGGCTACACCTTC. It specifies CASSRTAYGYTF.